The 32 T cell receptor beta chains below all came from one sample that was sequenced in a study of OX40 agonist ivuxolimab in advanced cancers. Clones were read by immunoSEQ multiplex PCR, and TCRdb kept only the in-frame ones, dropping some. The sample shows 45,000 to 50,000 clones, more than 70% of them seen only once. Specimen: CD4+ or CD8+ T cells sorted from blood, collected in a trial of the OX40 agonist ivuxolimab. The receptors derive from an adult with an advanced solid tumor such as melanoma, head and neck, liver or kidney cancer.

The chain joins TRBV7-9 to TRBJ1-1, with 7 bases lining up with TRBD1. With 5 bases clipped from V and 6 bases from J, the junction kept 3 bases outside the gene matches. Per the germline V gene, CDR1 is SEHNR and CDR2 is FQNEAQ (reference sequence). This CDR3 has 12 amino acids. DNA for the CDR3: TGTGCCAGCAGCCCAGGGGGATCTGAAGCTTTCTTT. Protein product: CASSPGGSEAFF.

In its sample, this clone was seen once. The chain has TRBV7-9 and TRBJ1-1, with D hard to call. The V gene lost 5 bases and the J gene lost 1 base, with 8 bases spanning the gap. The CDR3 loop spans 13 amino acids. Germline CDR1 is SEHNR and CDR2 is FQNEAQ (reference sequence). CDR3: CASSQNTNTEAFF. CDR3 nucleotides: TGTGCCAGCAGCCAAAATACGAACACTGAAGCTTTCTTT.

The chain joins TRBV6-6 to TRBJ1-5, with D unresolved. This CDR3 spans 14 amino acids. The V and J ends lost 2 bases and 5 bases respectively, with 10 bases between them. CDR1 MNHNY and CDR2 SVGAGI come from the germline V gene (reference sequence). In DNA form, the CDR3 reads TGTGCCAGCAGTTACCAACCTGTTCATCAGCCCCAGCATTTT. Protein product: CASSYQPVHQPQHF.

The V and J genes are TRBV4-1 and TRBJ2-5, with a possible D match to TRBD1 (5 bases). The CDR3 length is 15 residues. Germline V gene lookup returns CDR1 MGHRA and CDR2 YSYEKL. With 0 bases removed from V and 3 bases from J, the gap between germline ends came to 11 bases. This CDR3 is CASSQDGSREETQYF. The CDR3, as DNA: TGCGCCAGCAGCCAAGACGGCTCCAGGGAAGAGACCCAGTACTTC.

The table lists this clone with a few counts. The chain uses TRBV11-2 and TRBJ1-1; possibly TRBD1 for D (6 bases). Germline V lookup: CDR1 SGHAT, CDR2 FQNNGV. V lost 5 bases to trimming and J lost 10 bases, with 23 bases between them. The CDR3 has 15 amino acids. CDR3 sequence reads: CASSPTRGGVGGAFF. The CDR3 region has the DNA TGTGCCAGCAGCCCCACAAGAGGGGGGGTCGGGGGAGCTTTCTTT.

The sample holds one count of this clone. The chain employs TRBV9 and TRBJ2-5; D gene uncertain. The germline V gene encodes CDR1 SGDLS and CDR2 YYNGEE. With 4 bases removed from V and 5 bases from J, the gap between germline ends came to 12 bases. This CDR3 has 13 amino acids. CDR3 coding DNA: TGTGCCAGCAGCTCCCGGCAAGGCGAGACCCAGTACTTC. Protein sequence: CASSSRQGETQYF.

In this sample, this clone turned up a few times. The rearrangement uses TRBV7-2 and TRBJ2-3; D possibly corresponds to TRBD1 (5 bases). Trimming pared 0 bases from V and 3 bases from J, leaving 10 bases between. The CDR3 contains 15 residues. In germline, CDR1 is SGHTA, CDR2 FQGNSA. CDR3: CASSLADRRTDTQYF. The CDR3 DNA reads TGTGCCAGCAGCTTAGCCGACAGACGTACAGATACGCAGTATTTT.

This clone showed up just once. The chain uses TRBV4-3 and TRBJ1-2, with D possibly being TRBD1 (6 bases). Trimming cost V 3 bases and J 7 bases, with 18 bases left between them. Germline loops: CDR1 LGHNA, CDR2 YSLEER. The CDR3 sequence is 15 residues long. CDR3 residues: CASSQTIGGRGGYTF. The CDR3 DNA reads TGCGCCAGCAGCCAGACGATCGGGGGGCGCGGTGGCTACACCTTC.

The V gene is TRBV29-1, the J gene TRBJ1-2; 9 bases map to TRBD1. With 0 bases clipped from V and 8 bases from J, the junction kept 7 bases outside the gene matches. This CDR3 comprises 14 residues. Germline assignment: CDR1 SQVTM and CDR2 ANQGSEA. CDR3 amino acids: CSVEDQGTGRGYTF. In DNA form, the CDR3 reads TGCAGCGTTGAAGACCAGGGGACAGGGAGGGGCTACACCTTC.

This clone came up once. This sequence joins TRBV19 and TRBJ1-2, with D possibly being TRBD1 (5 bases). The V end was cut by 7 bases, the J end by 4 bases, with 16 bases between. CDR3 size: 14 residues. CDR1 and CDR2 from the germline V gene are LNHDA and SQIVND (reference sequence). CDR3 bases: TGTGCCAGTAAAGGACTCTCGGGGGTCTATGGCTACACCTTC. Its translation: CASKGLSGVYGYTF.

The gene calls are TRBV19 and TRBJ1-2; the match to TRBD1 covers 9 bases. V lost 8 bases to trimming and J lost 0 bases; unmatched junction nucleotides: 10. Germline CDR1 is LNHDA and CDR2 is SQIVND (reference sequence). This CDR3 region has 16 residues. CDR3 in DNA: TGTGCCAGTGAGCCCTTGGGGACAGGGACTAACTATGGCTACACCTTC. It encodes CASEPLGTGTNYGYTF.

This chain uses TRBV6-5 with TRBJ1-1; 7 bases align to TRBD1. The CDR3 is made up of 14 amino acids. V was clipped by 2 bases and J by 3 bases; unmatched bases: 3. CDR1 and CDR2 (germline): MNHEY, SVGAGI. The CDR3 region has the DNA TGTGCCAGCAGTTACGACAGGGCGGACACTGAAGCTTTCTTT. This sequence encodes CASSYDRADTEAFF.

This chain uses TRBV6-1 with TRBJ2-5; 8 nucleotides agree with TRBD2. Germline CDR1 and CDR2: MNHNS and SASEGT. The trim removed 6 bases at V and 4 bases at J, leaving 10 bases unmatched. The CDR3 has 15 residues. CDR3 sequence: CASSETGRGGETQYF. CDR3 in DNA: TGTGCCAGCAGCGAGACAGGCCGGGGGGGAGAGACCCAGTACTTC.

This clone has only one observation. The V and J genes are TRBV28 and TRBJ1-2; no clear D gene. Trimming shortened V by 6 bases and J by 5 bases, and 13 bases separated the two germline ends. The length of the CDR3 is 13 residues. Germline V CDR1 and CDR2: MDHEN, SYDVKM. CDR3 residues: CASREGLGYGYTF. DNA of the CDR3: TGTGCCAGCAGGGAAGGTCTAGGGTATGGCTACACCTTC.

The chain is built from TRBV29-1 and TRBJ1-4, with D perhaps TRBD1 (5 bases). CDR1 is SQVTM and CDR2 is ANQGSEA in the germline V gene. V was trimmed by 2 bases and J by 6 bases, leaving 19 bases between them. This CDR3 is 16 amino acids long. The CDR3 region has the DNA TGCAGCGTTGAAAGGCAGGGCCCCCAACTGGATGAAAAACTGTTTTTT. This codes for CSVERQGPQLDEKLFF.

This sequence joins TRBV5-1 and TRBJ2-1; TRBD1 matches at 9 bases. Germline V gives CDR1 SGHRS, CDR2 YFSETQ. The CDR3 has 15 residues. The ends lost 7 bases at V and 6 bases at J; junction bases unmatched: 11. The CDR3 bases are TGCGCCAGCCTAGAACAGGGGGCGCGTAGCAATGAGCAGTTCTTC. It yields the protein CASLEQGARSNEQFF. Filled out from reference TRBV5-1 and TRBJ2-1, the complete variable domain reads KAGVTQTPRYLIKTRGQQVTLSCSPISGHRSVSWYQQTPGQGLQFLFEYFSETQRNKGNFPGRFSGRQFSNSRSEMNVSTLELGDSALYLCASLEQGARSNEQFFGPGTRLTVL.

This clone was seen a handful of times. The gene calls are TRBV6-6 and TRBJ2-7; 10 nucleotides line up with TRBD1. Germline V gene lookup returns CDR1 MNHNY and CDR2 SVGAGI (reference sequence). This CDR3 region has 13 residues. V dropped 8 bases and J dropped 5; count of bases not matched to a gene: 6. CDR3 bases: TGTGCCAGCCGTCGACAGGGGGCGGACGAGCAGTACTTC. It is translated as CASRRQGADEQYF.

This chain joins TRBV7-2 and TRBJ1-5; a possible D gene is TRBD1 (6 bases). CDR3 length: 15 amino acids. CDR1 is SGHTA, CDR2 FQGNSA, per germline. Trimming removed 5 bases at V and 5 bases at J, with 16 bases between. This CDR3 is CASSPSLGGDQPQHF. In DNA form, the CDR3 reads TGTGCCAGCAGCCCGTCCTTGGGGGGCGATCAGCCCCAGCATTTT.

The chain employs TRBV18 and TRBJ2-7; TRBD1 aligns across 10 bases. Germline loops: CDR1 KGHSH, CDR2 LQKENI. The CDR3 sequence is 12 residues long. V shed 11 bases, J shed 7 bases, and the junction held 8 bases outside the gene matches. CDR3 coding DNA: TGTGCCTGGCGGGACAGGGGAAAAGAGCAGTACTTC. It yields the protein CAWRDRGKEQYF.

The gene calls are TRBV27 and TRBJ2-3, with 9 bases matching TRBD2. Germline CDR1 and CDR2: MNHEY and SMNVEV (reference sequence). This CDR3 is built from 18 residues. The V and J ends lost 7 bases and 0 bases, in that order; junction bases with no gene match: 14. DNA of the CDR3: TGTGCCAGCATTTCCTTTGAGGTAGCGGGAGCCAGCACAGATACGCAGTATTTT. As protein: CASISFEVAGASTDTQYF.

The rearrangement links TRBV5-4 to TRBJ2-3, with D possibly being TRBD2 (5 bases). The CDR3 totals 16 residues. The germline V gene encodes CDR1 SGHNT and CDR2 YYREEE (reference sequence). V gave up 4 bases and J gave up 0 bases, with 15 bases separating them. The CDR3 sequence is CASSPLASSSTDTQYF. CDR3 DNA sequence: TGTGCCAGCAGCCCCCTAGCTAGCAGTAGCACAGATACGCAGTATTTT.

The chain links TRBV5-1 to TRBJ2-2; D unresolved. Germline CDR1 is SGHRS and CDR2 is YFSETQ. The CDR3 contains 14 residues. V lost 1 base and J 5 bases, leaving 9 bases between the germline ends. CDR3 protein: CASSLSRQTGELFF. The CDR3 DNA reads TGCGCCAGCAGCTTGTCACGGCAAACCGGGGAGCTGTTTTTT.

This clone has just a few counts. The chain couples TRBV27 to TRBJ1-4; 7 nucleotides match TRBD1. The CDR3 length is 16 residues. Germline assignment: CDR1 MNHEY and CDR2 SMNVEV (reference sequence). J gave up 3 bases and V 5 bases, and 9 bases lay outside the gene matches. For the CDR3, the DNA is TGTGCCAGCAGTGCGTTGACAGGGTTTCCTAATGAAAAACTGTTTTTT. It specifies CASSALTGFPNEKLFF.

CDR3 in amino acids: CATSRGTSGRSRATDTQYF. CDR3 coding DNA: TGTGCCACCAGCAGAGGGACTAGCGGGAGGTCTCGTGCCACAGATACGCAGTATTTT. This chain joins TRBV15 and TRBJ2-3, with TRBD2 matching 14 bases. The germline CDR1 and CDR2 sequences are LNHNV and YYDKDF (reference sequence). With 1 base clipped from V and 2 bases from J, the junction kept 8 bases outside the gene matches. The CDR3 length is 19 residues.

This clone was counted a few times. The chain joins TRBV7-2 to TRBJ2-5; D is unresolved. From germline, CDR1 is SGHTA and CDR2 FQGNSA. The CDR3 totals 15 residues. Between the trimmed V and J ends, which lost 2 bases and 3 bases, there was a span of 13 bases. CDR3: CASSLFPGPKETQYF. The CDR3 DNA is TGTGCCAGCAGCTTATTCCCTGGTCCTAAAGAGACCCAGTACTTC.

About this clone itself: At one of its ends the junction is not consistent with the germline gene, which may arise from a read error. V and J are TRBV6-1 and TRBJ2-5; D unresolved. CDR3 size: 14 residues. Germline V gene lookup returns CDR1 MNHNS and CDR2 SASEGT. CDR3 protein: CASSVTGLRETRYF. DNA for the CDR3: TGTGCCAGCAGTGTCACGGGCCTCAGAGAGACCCGGTACTTC.

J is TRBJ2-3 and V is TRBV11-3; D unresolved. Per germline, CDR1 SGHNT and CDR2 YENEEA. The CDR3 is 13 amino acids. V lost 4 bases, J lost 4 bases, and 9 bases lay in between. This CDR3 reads CASSSTAADTQYF. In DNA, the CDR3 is TGTGCCAGCAGCTCGACCGCGGCAGATACGCAGTATTTT. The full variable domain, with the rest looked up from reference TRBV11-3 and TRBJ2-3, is EAGVVQSPRYKIIEKKQPVAFWCNPISGHNTLYWYLQNLGQGPELLIRYENEEAVDDSQLPKDRFSAERLKGVDSTLKIQPAELGDSAVYLCASSSTAADTQYFGPGTRLTVL.

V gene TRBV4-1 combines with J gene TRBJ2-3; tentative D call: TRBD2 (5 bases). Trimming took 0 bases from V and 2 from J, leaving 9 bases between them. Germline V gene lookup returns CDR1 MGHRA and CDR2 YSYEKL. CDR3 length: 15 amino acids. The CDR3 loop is CASSQDNLATDTQYF. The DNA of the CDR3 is TGCGCCAGCAGCCAAGATAATCTAGCCACAGATACGCAGTATTTT.

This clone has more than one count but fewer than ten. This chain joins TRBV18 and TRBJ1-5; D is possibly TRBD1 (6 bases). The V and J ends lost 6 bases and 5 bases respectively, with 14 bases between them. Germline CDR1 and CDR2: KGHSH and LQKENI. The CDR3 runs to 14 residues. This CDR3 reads CASSPEDSYQPQHF. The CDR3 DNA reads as TGTGCCAGCTCGCCTGAGGACAGCTATCAGCCCCAGCATTTT.

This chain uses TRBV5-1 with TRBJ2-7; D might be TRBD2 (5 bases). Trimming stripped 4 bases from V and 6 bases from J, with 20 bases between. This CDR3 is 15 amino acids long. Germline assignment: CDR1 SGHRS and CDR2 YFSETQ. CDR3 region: CASSAKLGPPGEQYF. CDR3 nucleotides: TGCGCCAGCAGCGCTAAACTAGGGCCTCCCGGCGAGCAGTACTTC.

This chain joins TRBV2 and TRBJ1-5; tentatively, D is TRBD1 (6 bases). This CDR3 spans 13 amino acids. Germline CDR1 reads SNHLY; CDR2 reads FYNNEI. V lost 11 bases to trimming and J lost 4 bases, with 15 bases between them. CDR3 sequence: CAQGRGGNQPQHF. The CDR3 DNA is TGTGCCCAAGGCAGGGGAGGGAATCAGCCCCAGCATTTT.

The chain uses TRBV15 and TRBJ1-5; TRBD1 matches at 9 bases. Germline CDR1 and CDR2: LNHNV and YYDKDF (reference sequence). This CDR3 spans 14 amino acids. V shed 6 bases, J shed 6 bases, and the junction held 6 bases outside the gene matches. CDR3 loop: CATSGTGSRQPQHF. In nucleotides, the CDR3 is TGTGCCACCAGTGGGACAGGGTCGCGTCAGCCCCAGCATTTT.